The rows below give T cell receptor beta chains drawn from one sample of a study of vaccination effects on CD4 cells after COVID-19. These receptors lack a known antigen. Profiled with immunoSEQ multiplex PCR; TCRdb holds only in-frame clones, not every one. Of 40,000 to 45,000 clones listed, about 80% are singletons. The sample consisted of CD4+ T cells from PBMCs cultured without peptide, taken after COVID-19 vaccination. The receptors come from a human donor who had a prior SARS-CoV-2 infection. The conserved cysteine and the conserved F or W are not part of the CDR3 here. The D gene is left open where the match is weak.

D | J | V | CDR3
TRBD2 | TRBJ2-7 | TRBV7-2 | ASSRTSGDSYEQY
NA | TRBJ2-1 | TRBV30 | AWTIDPSYNEQF
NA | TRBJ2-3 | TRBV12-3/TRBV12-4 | ASRPTVSDTQY
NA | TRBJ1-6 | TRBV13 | ASSLGLGGRDSPLH
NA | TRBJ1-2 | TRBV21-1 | ASSKAHRQAVNYGYT
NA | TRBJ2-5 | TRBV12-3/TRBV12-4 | ASTRQAQETQY
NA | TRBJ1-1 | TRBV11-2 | ASSLDRNTEAF
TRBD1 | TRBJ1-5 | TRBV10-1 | ASSEETGGNQPQH
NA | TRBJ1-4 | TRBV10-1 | ASSEGRRPQSTNEKLF
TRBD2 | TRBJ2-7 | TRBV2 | ASSVASGEGEQY
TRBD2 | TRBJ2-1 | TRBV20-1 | SASQPSSGLSNEQF
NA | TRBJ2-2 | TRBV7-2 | ASSSGTNTGELF
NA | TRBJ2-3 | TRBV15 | ATSKILWDTQY
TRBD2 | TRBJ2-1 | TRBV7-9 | ASSPTPGTSEDNEQF
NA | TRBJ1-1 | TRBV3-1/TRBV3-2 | ASSQPGNTEAF
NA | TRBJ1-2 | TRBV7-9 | ASSLGRDRGYT
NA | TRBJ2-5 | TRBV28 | ASIPRGEAQETQY
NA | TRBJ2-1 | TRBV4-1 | ASSQQWTNDLYNEQF
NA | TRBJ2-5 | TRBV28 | ASRQTRAPGMGTQY
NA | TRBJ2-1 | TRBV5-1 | ASSQGGGVIVNEQF
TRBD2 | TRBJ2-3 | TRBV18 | ASSPTSGDRDTQY
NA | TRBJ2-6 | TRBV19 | ASSKTRLSSGANVLT
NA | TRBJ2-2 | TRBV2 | ASTTSRNTGELF
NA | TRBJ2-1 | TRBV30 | AWSGQLYNEQF
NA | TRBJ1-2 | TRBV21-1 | ASIYGNYGYT
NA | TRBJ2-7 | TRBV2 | ASSDGVSSYEQY
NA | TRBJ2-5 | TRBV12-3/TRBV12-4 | ASSLGIFGDQH
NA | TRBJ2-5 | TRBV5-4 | ASSQDRGTQETQY
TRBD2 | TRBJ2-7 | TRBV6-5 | ASSRTSGSYEQY
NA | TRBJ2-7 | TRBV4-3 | ASSRNTDSYEQY
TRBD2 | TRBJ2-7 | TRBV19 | ASSKERGYEQY
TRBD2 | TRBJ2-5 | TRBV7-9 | ASSLGLGLAQETQY
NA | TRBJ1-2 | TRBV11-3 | ASSLDLGGYT
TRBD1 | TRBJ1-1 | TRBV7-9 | ASSLAGTGEAF
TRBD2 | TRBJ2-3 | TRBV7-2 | ASRFGLAGGDTQY
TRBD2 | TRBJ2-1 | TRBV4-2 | ASSQDPGGGYNEQF
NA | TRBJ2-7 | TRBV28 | ASCRWGDYEQY
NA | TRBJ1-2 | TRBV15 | ATTGGPVTVAYYGYT
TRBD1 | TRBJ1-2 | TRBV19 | ATKGWQGARNGYT
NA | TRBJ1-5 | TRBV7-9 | ASSLGWGAQH
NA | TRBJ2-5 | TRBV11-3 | ASSSTWGRETETQY
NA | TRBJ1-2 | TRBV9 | ASTGGGRGYT
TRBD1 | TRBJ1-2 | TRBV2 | ASNLPTGVLNYGYT
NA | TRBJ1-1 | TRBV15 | ATSRDVRSGAF
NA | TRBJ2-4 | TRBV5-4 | ASSLVPSRVDIQY
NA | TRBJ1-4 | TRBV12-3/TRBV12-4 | ASSFDSEKLF
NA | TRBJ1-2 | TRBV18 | ASSPSRAGYGYT
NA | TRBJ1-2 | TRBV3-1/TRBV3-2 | ASSQAGLVGHGYT
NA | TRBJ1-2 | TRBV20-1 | SAGIYGYT
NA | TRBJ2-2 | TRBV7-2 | ASSLVADAGELF
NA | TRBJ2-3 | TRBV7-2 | ASTGLVGTDTQY